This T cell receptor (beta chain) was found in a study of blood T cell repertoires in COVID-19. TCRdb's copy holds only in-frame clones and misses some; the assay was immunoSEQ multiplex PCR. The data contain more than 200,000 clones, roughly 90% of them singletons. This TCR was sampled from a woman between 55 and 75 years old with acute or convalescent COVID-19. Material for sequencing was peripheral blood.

DNA for the CDR3: TGTGCCAGCAGCTTAATGGGTTTTGGTGCAGGGAAGAGCTCTGAAGCTTTCTTT. Translating gives CASSLMGFGAGKSSEAFF. The chain carries TRBV7-3 and TRBJ1-1; weak D call: TRBD1 (5 bases). Germline values: CDR1 SGHTA, CDR2 FQGTGA. The V and J ends lost 1 base and 6 bases respectively, with 24 bases between them. The CDR3 consists of 18 residues. The variable domain in full, with the rest retrieved from reference TRBV7-3 and TRBJ1-1, is GAGVSQTPSNKVTEKGKYVELRCDPISGHTALYWYRQSLGQGPEFLIYFQGTGAADDSGLPNDRFFAVRPEGSVSTLKIQRTERGDSAVYLCASSLMGFGAGKSSEAFFGQGTRLTVV.